The 15 T cell receptor beta chains in this list originate from one sample, sequenced in a study of Ad26.COV2.S vaccination and SARS-CoV-2 variants listed by TCRdb under 2021. The library relied on the immunoSEQ multiplex PCR assay. Sourced from immuneACCESS, this table was stored by TCRdb with only in-frame sequences that have V and J called. A share of the clones is absent; for the studies checked, an unresolved V gene accounts for under half, and the remainder has no known explanation. A total of approximately 350,000 clones appear in this sample, roughly four fifths of them only once. Of the sample, around 7% is held by the ten largest clones. The intended sense of this specimen's treatment or condition label: around 19 received Ad26.COV2.S at low or high dose, single or two shots; roughly five received placebo; per-sample allocation not given. For vaccine and placebo recipients, repertoires were sequenced using samples collected on day 63 after the first injection.

The sample consisted of peripheral blood, taken in a trial of Ad26.COV2.S vaccine versus placebo. These receptor sequences come from a person aged 18-60 years who received the Ad26.COV2.S COVID-19 vaccine or a placebo.

J is TRBJ2-2 and V is TRBV10-3, with 8 bases aligning to TRBD2. The trim removed 9 bases at V and 4 bases at J, leaving 4 bases unmatched. Germline V gene data show CDR1 as ENHRY and CDR2 as SYGVKD. This CDR3 has 13 residues. The DNA for the CDR3 is TGTGCCATTAGCGGGAAGGGCACCGGGGAGCTGTTTTTT. Protein sequence: CAISGKGTGELFF.

This chain connects TRBV30 to TRBJ2-3, with 11 bases lining up with TRBD2. V was pared by 0 bases and J by 8 bases, with 13 bases of the junction left unmatched. This CDR3 region has 17 residues. Germline values: CDR1 GTSNPN, CDR2 SVGIG (reference sequence). CDR3 nucleotide sequence: TGTGCCTGGAGTGTAACTTGGGGACTAGCGGTCTCAGCTACGCAGTATTTT. As protein: CAWSVTWGLAVSATQYF.

V and J are TRBV12-3 or TRBV12-4 and TRBJ1-1; D ambiguous. This CDR3 has 13 amino acids. V gave up 6 bases and J gave up 1 base, with 9 bases separating them. The CDR3 DNA sequence: TGTGCCAGCAGGGTAGACGGGAACACTGAAGCTTTCTTT. It yields the protein CASRVDGNTEAFF.

The chain couples TRBV9 to TRBJ2-1; D gene unclear. Germline CDR1 and CDR2: SGDLS and YYNGEE. The length of the CDR3 is 14 residues. The germline V and J ends were trimmed by 4 bases and 10 bases, with 18 bases remaining between them. DNA for the CDR3: TGTGCCAGCAGCAAATACGGCCCTACTGCGGAGCAGTTCTTC. Protein: CASSKYGPTAEQFF.

V gene TRBV6-5 combines with J gene TRBJ2-1, with 8 bases that match TRBD2. The CDR3 length is 15 residues. In germline, CDR1 is MNHEY, CDR2 SVGAGI. V was clipped by 6 bases and J by 8 bases; unmatched bases: 12. The CDR3 loop reads CASRGSGLVGDEQFF. In nucleotides, the CDR3 is TGTGCCAGCAGGGGATCGGGACTAGTCGGAGATGAGCAGTTCTTC.

The chain has TRBV7-2 and TRBJ2-7; 7 nucleotides align to TRBD1. The length of the CDR3 is 13 residues. With V trimmed by 4 bases and J by 3 bases, 3 bases remained unmatched. Germline lookup yields CDR1 SGHTA and CDR2 FQGNSA. Here the CDR3 DNA reads TGTGCCAGCAGCTCGGACAGGCTCTACGAGCAGTACTTC. As protein: CASSSDRLYEQYF. The full variable domain, in which reference TRBV7-2 and TRBJ2-7 provide the parts outside the CDR3, is GAGVSQSPSNKVTEKGKDVELRCDPISGHTALYWYRQSLGQGLEFLIYFQGNSAPDKSGLPSDRFSAERTGGSVSTLTIQRTQQEDSAVYLCASSSDRLYEQYFGPGTRLTVT.

The CDR3 DNA reads TGTGCCTGGAGCGTAGGGACAGGGGGCAATCAGCCCCAGCATTTT. Its translation is CAWSVGTGGNQPQHF. This chain connects TRBV30 to TRBJ1-5, with TRBD1 matching over 10 bases. This CDR3 region has 15 residues. V dropped 3 bases and J dropped 2; count of bases not matched to a gene: 4. CDR1 is GTSNPN and CDR2 is SVGIG in the germline V gene (reference sequence).

The chain uses TRBV6-5 and TRBJ2-1, with 7 nucleotides matching TRBD2. Losses at the gene ends were 5 bases for V and 9 bases for J; bases not matched to a gene: 13. In germline, CDR1 is MNHEY, CDR2 SVGAGI. This CDR3 comprises 15 residues. CDR3 sequence: CASSPGVAGFIEQFF. CDR3 sequence (DNA): TGTGCCAGCAGTCCCGGGGTAGCGGGCTTCATTGAGCAGTTCTTC.

This clone was picked up one time. The chain joins TRBV7-2 to TRBJ2-5; TRBD2 matches at 14 bases. V was clipped by 5 bases and J by 5 bases; unmatched bases: 10. Per germline, CDR1 SGHTA and CDR2 FQGNSA. The CDR3 runs to 17 residues. The CDR3: CASSNRLAGGYAETQYF. The CDR3 region has the DNA TGTGCCAGCAGCAACCGACTAGCGGGGGGGTATGCGGAGACCCAGTACTTC.

The chain is built from TRBV30 and TRBJ2-3; D ambiguous. Trimming took 4 bases from V and 9 from J, leaving 11 bases between them. The CDR3 consists of 11 residues. Germline values: CDR1 GTSNPN, CDR2 SVGIG (reference sequence). CDR3: CAWMPSVTQYF. CDR3 DNA: TGTGCCTGGATGCCCTCGGTGACGCAGTATTTT.

The chain recombines TRBV7-2 with TRBJ1-2; D might be TRBD1 (5 bases). CDR3 length equals 13 residues. V lost 8 bases, J lost 4 bases, and 14 bases lay in between. Germline V gene sequence: CDR1 SGHTA, CDR2 FQGNSA. The CDR3 DNA sequence: TGTGCCAGCGCATCCGGGACCACCTATGGCTACACCTTC. As protein: CASASGTTYGYTF.

V usage is TRBV6-5 and J usage is TRBJ2-3; 10 bases are a match to TRBD1. Trimming removed 5 bases from V and 5 bases from J; junction bases left unmatched: 7. Germline V gives CDR1 MNHEY, CDR2 SVGAGI. The CDR3 is 15 amino acids. Written as DNA, the CDR3 is TGTGCCAGCAGTAGACAGGGGGCGCGTGGAGATACGCAGTATTTT. Encoded protein: CASSRQGARGDTQYF.

The chain carries TRBV3-1 (or the pseudogene TRBV3-2) and TRBJ1-4; D unclear. The V end lost 5 bases, the J end lost 3 bases, and 4 bases lay between the germline ends. The CDR3 spans 12 residues. Germline CDR1 LGHDT, CDR2 YNNKEL (reference sequence). DNA for the CDR3: TGTGCCAGCAGCTCCTCTAATGAAAAACTGTTTTTT. As protein: CASSSSNEKLFF.

The chain carries TRBV7-9 and TRBJ1-2, with TRBD1 as a possible D gene (6 bases). The CDR3 has 14 amino acids. V was pared by 6 bases and J by 6 bases, with 17 bases between. Germline V gene sequence: CDR1 SEHNR, CDR2 FQNEAQ (reference sequence). The CDR3 here is CASSSSGGGDGYTF. In nucleotides, the CDR3 is TGTGCCAGCAGTTCCTCCGGCGGGGGCGATGGCTACACCTTC.

CDR3 coding DNA: TGCGCCAGCAGCCAAATCTGGACAGGGGACACTGAAGCTTTCTTT. Its protein is CASSQIWTGDTEAFF. The chain links TRBV4-3 to TRBJ1-1; 9 bases map to TRBD1. Trimming at V came to 2 bases and at J to 3 bases, leaving 4 bases not matched to a gene. The CDR3 is 15 residues long. Germline V gives CDR1 LGHNA, CDR2 YSLEER.